The text below deals with one T cell receptor beta chain. The antigen remains unidentified. These data come from a study of long-term antiretroviral therapy in people with HIV. Study-level points and caveats: Adherence to ART, viral resistance and therapy changes lacked any data. Every time point showed a repertoire led by clones expanded before ART. Compared with controls, HIV repertoires showed narrower CDR3 length ranges.

The immunoSEQ assay was v3.0, run at survey level. Clones were read by immunoSEQ multiplex PCR, and TCRdb kept only the in-frame ones, dropping some. The table records fewer than 30,000 clones, about 80% of them present only once. Trimming pared 7 bases from V and 7 bases from J, leaving 16 bases between. CDR1 is SNHLY and CDR2 is FYNNEI in the germline V gene. The CDR3 contains 14 residues. Participants with HIV, all of them, were treated in the United States. The V call is TRBV2, the J call TRBJ1-4; D might be TRBD1 (5 bases). The material was unsorted PBMCs, obtained 0.7 years before starting antiretroviral therapy. This clonotype was obtained from a man aged 30 to 45 with HIV. The CDR3 DNA sequence: TGTGCCAGCACCTTGGAGGGGATTGGTGAAAAACTGTTTTTT. This encodes CASTLEGIGEKLFF.